This passage covers 21 T cell receptor beta chains from one sample sequenced in a study of sequential checkpoint blockade in melanoma. Treatment of the sample: randomized to nivolumab then ipilimumab (arm A) or the reverse (arm B). Sequenced by immunoSEQ multiplex PCR; TCRdb stores in-frame clones only, minus some. The sample contains some 3,300 clones, roughly 24% of which appear only once. The sequences come from tumor tissue (inferred from file names), collected from a patient given nivolumab and ipilimumab in sequence. Receptors were obtained from a human donor with melanoma.

This sequence joins TRBV19 and TRBJ2-3, with TRBD2 identical over 9 bases. This CDR3 region has 16 residues. The ends lost 3 bases at V and 4 bases at J; junction bases unmatched: 8. Germline assignment: CDR1 LNHDA and CDR2 SQIVND (reference sequence). CDR3 sequence reads: CASSIGSGGLPDTQYF. In nucleotides, the CDR3 is TGTGCCAGTAGTATTGGCAGCGGGGGGCTTCCAGATACGCAGTATTTT.

The chain is built from TRBV29-1 and TRBJ1-3; D uncertain. Trimming stripped 2 bases from V and 4 bases from J, with 12 bases between. The CDR3 sequence is 14 residues long. The germline gives CDR1 SQVTM, CDR2 ANQGSEA. CDR3 bases: TGCAGCGTTGAAACCGGGGAACTGGGAAACACCATATATTTT. As protein: CSVETGELGNTIYF.

This clone has just one count. The rearrangement joins TRBV29-1 to TRBJ2-1; 7 nucleotides agree with TRBD1. The ends lost 4 bases at V and 6 bases at J; junction bases unmatched: 6. This CDR3 region has 13 residues. Germline V gene data show CDR1 as SQVTM and CDR2 as ANQGSEA. The CDR3, as DNA: TGCAGCGTTGGGCGGACAGGTGTCAATGAGCAGTTCTTC. It yields the protein CSVGRTGVNEQFF.

V usage is TRBV5-1 and J usage is TRBJ1-2, with D perhaps matching TRBD1 (6 bases). The CDR3 contains 15 residues. Between the trimmed V and J ends, which lost 0 bases and 8 bases, there was a span of 17 bases. The germline CDR1 and CDR2 sequences are SGHRS and YFSETQ. The CDR3 region has the DNA TGCGCCAGCAGCTTGGCCGAAGGGGGGATAAGGGGCTACACCTTC. This sequence encodes CASSLAEGGIRGYTF.

This clone occurred a few times. At one boundary the junction diverges from the germline segment, which might be a read error. V is TRBV6-8 and J is TRBJ1-1, with 7 bases fitting TRBD1. From germline, CDR1 is MNHGY and CDR2 SAAAGT. This CDR3 comprises 15 residues. The CDR3 loop reads CAISGTVGSHTEAFF. The CDR3 DNA is TGTGCCATCAGTGGGACAGTAGGGTCCCACACTGAAGCTTTCTTT.

By its share, this clone is medium-sized. The rearrangement uses TRBV11-3 and TRBJ1-3; maybe TRBD1 (6 bases). CDR3 length equals 17 residues. Looked up from germline, CDR1 is SGHNT and CDR2 is YENEEA. V gave up 1 base and J gave up 4 bases, with 17 bases separating them. CDR3 sequence: CASSLGRLGGGGNTIYF. The CDR3 bases are TGTGCCAGCAGCTTAGGCCGCCTAGGGGGTGGAGGAAACACCATATATTTT.

The CDR3 sequence is CAWSAPNTGELFF. DNA of the CDR3: TGTGCCTGGAGTGCCCCAAACACCGGGGAGCTGTTTTTT. The chain combines TRBV30 with TRBJ2-2; D call uncertain. This CDR3 comprises 13 residues. Germline CDR1 reads GTSNPN; CDR2 reads SVGIG (reference sequence). The V end was cut by 1 base, the J end by 2 bases, with 5 bases between.

This clone is labeled as hyperexpanded. The CDR3 DNA is TGTGCCAGCAGCGTAGAGGCAGGGACTAGCGGCCACAATGAGCAGTTCTTC. Protein sequence: CASSVEAGTSGHNEQFF. The genes are TRBV9 and TRBJ2-1; TRBD2 matches 11 bases. CDR1 and CDR2 (germline): SGDLS, YYNGEE. The CDR3 has 17 amino acids. Trimming cost V 0 bases and J 5 bases; bases outside gene matches: 7.

By sample share, this clone is medium-sized (0.01 to 0.1%). V gene TRBV11-3 combines with J gene TRBJ2-1; D is tentatively TRBD1 or TRBD2 (5 bases each). Germline assignment: CDR1 SGHNT and CDR2 YENEEA. The CDR3 contains 14 residues. Between the trimmed V and J ends, which lost 5 bases and 7 bases, there was a span of 15 bases. The CDR3 coding sequence is TGTGCCAGCAGCCACCGGGACCACCGGAATGAGCAGTTCTTC. This translates into CASSHRDHRNEQFF.

This chain uses TRBV29-1 with TRBJ1-1, with D maybe TRBD1 (6 bases). Trimming took 4 bases from V and 3 from J, leaving 9 bases between them. In germline, CDR1 is SQVTM, CDR2 ANQGSEA. This CDR3 has 12 residues. The CDR3 is CSVAQGHTEAFF. CDR3 coding DNA: TGCAGCGTTGCACAGGGACACACTGAAGCTTTCTTT. The entire variable domain, with the rest obtained from reference TRBV29-1 and TRBJ1-1, is as follows: SAVISQKPSRDICQRGTSLTIQCQVDSQVTMMFWYRQQPGQSLTLIATANQGSEATYESGFVIDKFPISRPNLTFSTLTVSNMSPEDSSIYLCSVAQGHTEAFFGQGTRLTVV.

This clone was seen a few times. The chain joins TRBV9 to TRBJ2-7; D is ambiguous. The CDR3 sequence is 13 residues long. V gave up 0 bases and J gave up 3 bases, with 7 bases separating them. Germline V gene data show CDR1 as SGDLS and CDR2 as YYNGEE. The CDR3 loop is CASSVGERYEQYF. The CDR3 nucleotides read TGTGCCAGCAGCGTAGGGGAACGCTACGAGCAGTACTTC.

V is TRBV18 and J is TRBJ1-3; no reliable D call. Trimming left V 2 bases short and J 0 bases short, with 11 bases between. This CDR3 has 16 residues. The germline gives CDR1 KGHSH, CDR2 LQKENI. CDR3 nucleotides: TGTGCCAGCTCACCATACGACACAAGCTCTGGAAACACCATATATTTT. Protein: CASSPYDTSSGNTIYF.

This clone is medium-sized within its sample. V and J are TRBV11-3 and TRBJ2-1, with D possibly being TRBD1 (6 bases). V lost 4 bases and J 0 bases, leaving 13 bases between the germline ends. Germline V CDR1 and CDR2: SGHNT, YENEEA. This CDR3 has 16 amino acids. The CDR3 nucleotides are TGTGCCAGCAGCTCCCGGGACACGAGCTCCTACAATGAGCAGTTCTTC. As protein: CASSSRDTSSYNEQFF.

This clone showed up many times. The J gene is TRBJ1-2, the V gene TRBV9, with 10 bases identical to TRBD1. Germline V gives CDR1 SGDLS, CDR2 YYNGEE. V lost 2 bases, J lost 4 bases, and 8 bases stayed unmatched. This CDR3 is 16 amino acids long. CDR3 nucleotides: TGTGCCAGCAGCGTGCCGACCGGGACAGGGGTCTATGGCTACACCTTC. It yields the protein CASSVPTGTGVYGYTF.

This clone was seen at least ten times. This chain connects TRBV11-3 to TRBJ2-4; weak D call: TRBD1 (7 bases). This CDR3 spans 16 amino acids. Per the germline V gene, CDR1 is SGHNT and CDR2 is YENEEA. V lost 3 bases, J lost 4 bases, and 16 bases lay in between. The CDR3 protein is CASSLLTGRWKNIQYF. CDR3 nucleotides: TGTGCCAGCAGCTTGTTGACAGGGAGGTGGAAAAACATTCAGTACTTC. Supplemented by reference TRBV11-3 and TRBJ2-4, the full variable domain reads EAGVVQSPRYKIIEKKQPVAFWCNPISGHNTLYWYLQNLGQGPELLIRYENEEAVDDSQLPKDRFSAERLKGVDSTLKIQPAELGDSAVYLCASSLLTGRWKNIQYFGAGTRLSVL.

By frequency in the sample, this clone is medium-sized. V and J are TRBV6-8 and TRBJ2-5; 9 nucleotides agree with TRBD1. CDR3 length equals 15 residues. Germline loops: CDR1 MNHGY, CDR2 SAAAGT. The V gene end was trimmed by 7 bases and the J gene end by 3 bases; junction bases not matched to a gene: 9. The DNA for the CDR3 is TGTGCCAGCACCCCAGGGGGACAGGGAGAAGAGACCCAGTACTTC. Its translation: CASTPGGQGEETQYF.

In its sample, this clone is large. The genes are TRBV28 and TRBJ1-1, with unresolved D. The CDR3 loop spans 13 amino acids. Trimming left V 6 bases short and J 0 bases short, with 8 bases between. Germline V lookup: CDR1 MDHEN, CDR2 SYDVKM. CDR3 region: CASSPRMNTEAFF. Here the CDR3 DNA reads TGTGCCAGCAGCCCAAGGATGAACACTGAAGCTTTCTTT.

By proportion, this clone is large (0.1 to 1%). This sequence joins TRBV15 and TRBJ1-4, with D perhaps matching TRBD1 (6 bases). CDR1 and CDR2 (germline): LNHNV, YYDKDF (reference sequence). V gave up 0 bases and J gave up 4 bases, with 12 bases separating them. This CDR3 is built from 16 residues. The DNA for the CDR3 is TGTGCCACCAGCAGAGAGTTGACAGGAGATAATGAAAAACTGTTTTTT. This sequence encodes CATSRELTGDNEKLFF.

This clone was recorded a few times. The chain carries TRBV11-3 and TRBJ2-3, with D perhaps given as TRBD1 or TRBD2 (6 bases each). CDR3 size: 16 residues. Trimming took 5 bases from V and 0 from J, leaving 15 bases between them. Germline V gene lookup returns CDR1 SGHNT and CDR2 YENEEA. The CDR3 spells CASSPWRGVSTDTQYF. DNA of the CDR3: TGTGCCAGCAGCCCATGGAGGGGGGTTAGCACAGATACGCAGTATTTT.

V and J are TRBV19 and TRBJ1-6; possible D gene TRBD1, 5 bases. V gave up 6 bases and J gave up 9 bases, with 12 bases separating them. Germline CDR1 reads LNHDA; CDR2 reads SQIVND (reference sequence). The CDR3 sequence is 13 residues long. The CDR3 nucleotides are TGTGCCAGTAGCCAGGGTAAAGTTTCACCCCTCCACTTT. It translates to CASSQGKVSPLHF.

J is TRBJ2-7 and V is TRBV30; D remains unclear. The CDR3 is 11 residues long. Trimming cost V 0 bases and J 9 bases, with 9 bases left between them. The germline V gene encodes CDR1 GTSNPN and CDR2 SVGIG (reference sequence). The CDR3 DNA reads as TGTGCCTGGAGTGTACTGGTAGGGCAGTACTTC. As protein: CAWSVLVGQYF.